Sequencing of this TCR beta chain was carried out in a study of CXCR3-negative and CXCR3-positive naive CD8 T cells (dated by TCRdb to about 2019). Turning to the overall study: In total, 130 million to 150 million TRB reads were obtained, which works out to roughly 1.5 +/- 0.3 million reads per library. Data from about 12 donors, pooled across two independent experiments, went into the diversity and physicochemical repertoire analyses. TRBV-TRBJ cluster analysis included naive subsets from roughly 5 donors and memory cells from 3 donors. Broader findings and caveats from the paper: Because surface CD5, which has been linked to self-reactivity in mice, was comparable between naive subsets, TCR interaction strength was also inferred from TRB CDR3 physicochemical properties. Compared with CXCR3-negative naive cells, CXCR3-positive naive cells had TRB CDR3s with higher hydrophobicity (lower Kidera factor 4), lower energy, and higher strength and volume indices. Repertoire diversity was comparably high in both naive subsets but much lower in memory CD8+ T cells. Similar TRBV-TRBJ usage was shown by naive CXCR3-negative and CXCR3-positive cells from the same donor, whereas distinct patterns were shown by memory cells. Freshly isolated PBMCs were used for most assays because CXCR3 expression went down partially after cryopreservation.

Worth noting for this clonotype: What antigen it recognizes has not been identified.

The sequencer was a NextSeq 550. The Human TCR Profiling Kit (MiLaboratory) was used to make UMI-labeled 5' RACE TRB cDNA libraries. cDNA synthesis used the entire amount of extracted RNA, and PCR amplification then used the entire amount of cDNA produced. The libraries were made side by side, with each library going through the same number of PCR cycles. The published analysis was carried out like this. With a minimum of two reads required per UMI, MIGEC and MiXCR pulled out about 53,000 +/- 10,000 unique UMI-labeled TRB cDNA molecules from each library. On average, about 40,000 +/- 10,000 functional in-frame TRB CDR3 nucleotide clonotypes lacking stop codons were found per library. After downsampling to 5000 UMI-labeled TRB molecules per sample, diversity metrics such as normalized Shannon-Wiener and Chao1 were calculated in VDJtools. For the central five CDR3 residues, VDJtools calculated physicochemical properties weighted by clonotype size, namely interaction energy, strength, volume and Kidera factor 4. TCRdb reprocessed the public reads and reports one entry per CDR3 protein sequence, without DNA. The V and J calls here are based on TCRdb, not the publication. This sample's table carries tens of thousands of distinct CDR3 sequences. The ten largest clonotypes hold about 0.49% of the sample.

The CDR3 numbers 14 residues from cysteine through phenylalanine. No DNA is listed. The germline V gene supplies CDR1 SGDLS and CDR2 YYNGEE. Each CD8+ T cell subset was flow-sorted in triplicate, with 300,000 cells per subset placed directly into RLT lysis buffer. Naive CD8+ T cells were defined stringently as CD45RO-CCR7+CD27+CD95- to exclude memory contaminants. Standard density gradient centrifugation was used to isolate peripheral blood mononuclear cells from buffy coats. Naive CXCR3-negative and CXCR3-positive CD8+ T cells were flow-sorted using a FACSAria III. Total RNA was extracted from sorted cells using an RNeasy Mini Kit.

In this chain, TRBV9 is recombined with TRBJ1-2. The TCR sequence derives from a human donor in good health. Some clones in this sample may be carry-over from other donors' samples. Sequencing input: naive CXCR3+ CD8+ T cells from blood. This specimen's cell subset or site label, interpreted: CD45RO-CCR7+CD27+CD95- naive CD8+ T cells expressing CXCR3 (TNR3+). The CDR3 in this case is CASSVGIATYGYTF.